This TCR beta chain appears in the sequencing data of a study of blood T cell repertoires in COVID-19. On the study more broadly: Sites across the United States, Italy and Spain contributed samples from acute and convalescent COVID-19. PBMCs, B-cell-depleted T cells, or T cells provided the cDNA or gDNA that made up the material.

This clone is a singleton in its sample. This CDR3 comprises 14 residues. V was pared by 2 bases and J by 2 bases, with 9 bases between. Germline V gene data show CDR1 as MNHEY and CDR2 as SVGEGT. Libraries were prepared by immunoSEQ multiplex PCR; TCRdb keeps only in-frame clonotypes and omits some of them. The sample holds some 260,000 clones, more than 75% seen once. Sequenced sample: peripheral blood. The rearrangement joins TRBV6-2 or TRBV6-3 to TRBJ1-2; no clear D gene. The TCR comes from a woman aged 40 to 50 who had recovered from COVID-19. CDR3 protein: CASSYPQANYGYTF. CDR3 coding DNA: TGTGCCAGCAGTTACCCGCAGGCGAACTATGGCTACACCTTC.